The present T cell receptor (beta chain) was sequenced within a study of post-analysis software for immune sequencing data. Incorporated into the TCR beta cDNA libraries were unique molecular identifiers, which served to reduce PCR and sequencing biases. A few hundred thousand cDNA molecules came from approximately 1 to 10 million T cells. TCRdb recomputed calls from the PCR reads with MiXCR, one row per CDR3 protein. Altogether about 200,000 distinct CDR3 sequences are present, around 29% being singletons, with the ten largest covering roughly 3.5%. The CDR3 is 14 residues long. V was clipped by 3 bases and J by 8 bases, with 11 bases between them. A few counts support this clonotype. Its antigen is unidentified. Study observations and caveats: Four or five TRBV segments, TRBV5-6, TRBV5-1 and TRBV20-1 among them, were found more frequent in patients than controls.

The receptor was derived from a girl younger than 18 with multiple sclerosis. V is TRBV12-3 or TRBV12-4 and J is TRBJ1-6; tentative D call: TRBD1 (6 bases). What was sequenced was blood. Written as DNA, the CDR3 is TGTGCCAGCAGTTTGGGGGCCCGCTATTCACCCCTCCACTTT. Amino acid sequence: CASSLGARYSPLHF.